This T cell receptor beta chain was sequenced in a study of cytomegalovirus exposure and HLA in healthy donors (dated by TCRdb to 2016 to 2017). With respect to the entire study: A later analysis indicated that the 120 validation repertoires were generated on the platform also employed for the approximately 700 repertoires of the first cohort. Along with the approximately 670-subject first cohort, a separate validation cohort of over a hundred different subjects was used. The study was designed to test whether signatures of past pathogen exposure could be identified by cataloging public T cell receptors. To predict cytomegalovirus infection status, the study combined high-throughput TCR immunosequencing, statistical association of individual TCRs with disease status, and machine learning. Study-wide conclusions, independent of this receptor: Across donors, most TCR sequences were observed very rarely, whereas some public TCRs were present in many individuals. A later analysis had no HLA typing for the validation cohort, so co-occurrence there was scored across all 110 or so repertoires. A total of 150 to 200 TCR beta chains were listed by the study as associated with cytomegalovirus. According to the authors, the approach could potentially be generalized to other disease states and immunological phenotypes. A few of the identified cytomegalovirus-associated TCR beta chains were confirmed in vitro to be specific for cytomegalovirus antigens. Of the cluster scores, about 94% were above 0 in a later analysis, which found that TCRs clustered in the first cohort also tended to co-occur in the 120 or so validation repertoires. The classifier was reported to diagnose cytomegalovirus status with high specificity and sensitivity in both the original cohort and the validation cohort.

The germline V gene sets CDR1 to MRHNA and CDR2 to SNTAGT. The CDR3 spans 13 residues, from the cysteine through the phenylalanine. The entry retains the CDR3 DNA only, 39 bases that are in frame from base 1. V loses 1 base, J loses 5 bases, and the germline ends lie 9 bases apart. Points on this clone: The antigen it recognizes is unknown. Base qualities were left out, and no much larger clone turns up one base away.

The donors belonged to the validation cohort of 120 subjects, which was separate from the approximately 700-subject first cohort. Library preparation used the immunoSEQ multiplex PCR assay. The original pipeline was this. A statistical classification framework was built to diagnose cytomegalovirus status from the catalog of TCR beta chain sequences. TCRdb holds this immuneACCESS table with in-frame rearrangements only. Some clones are missing; in checked studies, unresolved V genes explain under half, and the rest has no known cause. The V and J calls and clone size come from that table; D and trimming were worked out from the DNA. Within this sample are 67,000 or so clones, with 90% to 95% of them counted one time only. The top ten hold about 1.5% of the sample.

Input material: PBMCs. The sequence links TRBV6-4 to TRBJ2-7; tentative D gene TRBD2, with 6 bases matching. This clonotype originated in a young man in good health and CMV-seropositive. The DNA sequence is given as TGTGCCAGCAGTGACTTACGGGAGCACGAGCAGTACTTC. It specifies CASSDLREHEQYF.